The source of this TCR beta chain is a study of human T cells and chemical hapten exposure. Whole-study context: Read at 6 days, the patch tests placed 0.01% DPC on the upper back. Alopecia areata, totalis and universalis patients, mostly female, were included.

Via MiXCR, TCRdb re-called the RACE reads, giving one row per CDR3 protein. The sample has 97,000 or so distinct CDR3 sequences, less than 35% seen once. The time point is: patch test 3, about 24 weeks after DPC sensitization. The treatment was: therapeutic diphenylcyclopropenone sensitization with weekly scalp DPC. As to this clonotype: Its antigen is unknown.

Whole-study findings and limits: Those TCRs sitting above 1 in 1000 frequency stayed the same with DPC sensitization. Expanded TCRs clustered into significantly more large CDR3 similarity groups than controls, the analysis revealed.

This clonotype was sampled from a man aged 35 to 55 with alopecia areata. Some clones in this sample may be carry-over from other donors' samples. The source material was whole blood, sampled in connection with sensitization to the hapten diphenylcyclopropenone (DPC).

The CDR3 reads CASSVPGLGRISGANVLTF. In DNA, the CDR3 is TGTGCCAGCAGCGTACCTGGGCTCGGACGGATCTCTGGGGCCAACGTCCTGACTTTC. The chain employs TRBV9 and TRBJ2-6; D uncertain. This CDR3 is built from 19 residues. Germline V gives CDR1 SGDLS, CDR2 YYNGEE. Between the trimmed V and J ends, which lost 1 base and 0 bases, there was a span of 17 bases.